What follows describes a single T cell receptor (beta chain). The data belong to a study of blood T cell repertoires in COVID-19. Study summary: COVID-19 samples from acute and convalescent phases originated in the United States, Italy and Spain. T cells, B-cell-depleted T cells, or PBMCs supplied cDNA or gDNA.

CDR1 is SGHRS, CDR2 YFSETQ, per germline. With 2 bases removed from V and 2 bases from J, the gap between germline ends came to 14 bases. CDR3 size: 15 residues. Original analysis: The authors estimated nucleated cell counts from reference gene primer amplification. The protocol was immunoSEQ multiplex PCR, while the TCRdb copy is restricted to in-frame clones and leaves out a portion. The DNA was the basis for D and trimming; V, J and clone size are from that table. The sample holds some 150,000 clones, around nine tenths seen once. The chain couples TRBV5-1 to TRBJ2-7; a weak D match, TRBD2 (5 bases). The sequence derives from a human donor in a cohort sampled during active COVID-19. The sample comprised peripheral blood. The CDR3 coding sequence is TGCGCCAGCAGCTTTTCCGATCCGACTACCTACGAGCAGTACTTC. It specifies CASSFSDPTTYEQYF.